The present T cell receptor (beta chain) was sequenced within a study of blood T cells in healthy people across ages. Study overall: When template switching was applied, about one barcoded beta molecule was captured per two T cells. Study-wide findings and caveats: With naive T cell percentage, TCR beta diversity showed a strong correlation.

On this clonotype itself: The antigen is not known.

A second PCR of roughly 7 to 11 cycles used a sample-barcoded 5' primer and a J-beta primer mix. TCRdb re-analysed the 5' RACE reads in MiXCR, keeping a single row per CDR3 protein. The repertoire holds 1.8 million or so distinct CDR3 sequences, about two fifths seen once, with under 25% in the top ten. The CDR3 extends over 16 amino acids. The trim removed 1 base at V and 4 bases at J, leaving 9 bases unmatched. Germline V gene data show CDR1 as SGHTA and CDR2 as FQGNSA. The receptor was isolated from a human donor in good health. The sample was blood. This chain joins TRBV7-2 and TRBJ2-7, with 8 bases fitting TRBD2. The CDR3 DNA sequence: TGTGCCAGCAGCTTAGAGGGCGGGGGGTATGGGTACGAGCAGTACTTC. This translates into CASSLEGGGYGYEQYF.